The 13 T cell receptor beta chains below come from one sample, sequenced in a study of T cell changes during pregnancy in multiple sclerosis. Clones were sequenced by immunoSEQ multiplex PCR, and TCRdb holds only the in-frame ones, with some missing. The sample carries about 40,000 clones, around 90% recorded once. The sequenced sample was peripheral blood, obtained before pregnancy. Every receptor here comes from a female donor with multiple sclerosis, enrolled in a pregnancy study.

The chain links TRBV6-5 to TRBJ2-2; 7 positions match TRBD2. Germline V gene data show CDR1 as MNHEY and CDR2 as SVGAGI. The V gene end was trimmed by 10 bases and the J gene end by 0 bases; junction bases not matched to a gene: 5. This CDR3 has 14 residues. The chain's CDR3 is CATQLAANTGELFF. DNA for the CDR3: TGTGCCACCCAGCTAGCGGCGAACACCGGGGAGCTGTTTTTT.

In its sample, this clone was seen once. The chain's CDR3 is CASSSLAGTYNEQFF. Here the CDR3 DNA reads TGTGCCAGCAGCTCGCTAGCGGGGACTTACAATGAGCAGTTCTTC. The V gene is TRBV11-2, the J gene TRBJ2-1; the match to TRBD2 covers 9 bases. The CDR3 length is 15 residues. V gave up 4 bases and J gave up 4 bases; unmatched junction bases: 5. The V gene's germline CDR1 is SGHAT and CDR2 FQNNGV.

The chain couples TRBV5-1 to TRBJ2-3; 9 bases are a match to TRBD2. The V and J ends lost 2 bases and 3 bases, in that order; junction bases with no gene match: 7. This CDR3 comprises 16 residues. From germline, CDR1 is SGHRS and CDR2 YFSETQ. CDR3 sequence: CASSLRISGSTDTQYF. The CDR3, as DNA: TGCGCCAGCAGCTTAAGAATTAGCGGGAGTACAGATACGCAGTATTTT. The full variable domain, in which reference TRBV5-1 and TRBJ2-3 provide the parts outside the CDR3, is KAGVTQTPRYLIKTRGQQVTLSCSPISGHRSVSWYQQTPGQGLQFLFEYFSETQRNKGNFPGRFSGRQFSNSRSEMNVSTLELGDSALYLCASSLRISGSTDTQYFGPGTRLTVL.

The chain joins TRBV7-3 to TRBJ2-1, with 7 bases that match TRBD2. V lost 5 bases to trimming and J lost 2 bases; unmatched junction nucleotides: 6. CDR1 SGHTA and CDR2 FQGTGA come from the germline V gene. CDR3 length: 15 amino acids. CDR3 bases: TGTGCCAGCAGCCCAGCGGGGCAAACCTACAATGAGCAGTTCTTC. It encodes CASSPAGQTYNEQFF.

The chain has TRBV6-6 and TRBJ1-5, with a possible D match to TRBD1 (5 bases). The ends were cut back, 0 bases at V and 4 bases at J, with 10 bases in the middle. CDR1 MNHNY and CDR2 SVGAGI come from the germline V gene (reference sequence). The CDR3 runs to 15 residues. The CDR3 sequence is CASSYSGAGNQPQHF. As DNA, the CDR3 is TGTGCCAGCAGTTACTCAGGGGCTGGTAATCAGCCCCAGCATTTT.

The chain recombines TRBV4-1 with TRBJ2-3, with TRBD1 matching 9 bases. This CDR3 is built from 17 residues. V trimming: 0 bases; J trimming: 2 bases; junction bases outside the gene matches: 6. Germline assignment: CDR1 MGHRA and CDR2 YSYEKL. CDR3 sequence: CASSQDTGTGSTDTQYF. CDR3 DNA: TGCGCCAGCAGCCAAGATACTGGGACAGGGTCCACAGATACGCAGTATTTT.

The chain couples TRBV5-4 to TRBJ2-2, with TRBD2 matching 7 bases. The CDR3 has 15 amino acids. Unmatched junction bases numbered 2, after V lost 2 bases and J lost 1 base. CDR1 is SGHNT and CDR2 is YYREEE in the germline V gene (reference sequence). CDR3 sequence reads: CASSFLAENTGELFF. The DNA of the CDR3 is TGTGCCAGCAGCTTTCTAGCGGAGAACACCGGGGAGCTGTTTTTT.

The CDR3 DNA is TGCGCCAGCAGCCAAGATCCCCAGACAGGGACCTACGAGCAGTACTTC. Residues: CASSQDPQTGTYEQYF. The chain combines TRBV4-3 with TRBJ2-7; 7 bases agree with TRBD1. The V segment lost 0 bases and the J segment 2 bases; nucleotides outside the gene matches: 7. This CDR3 contains 16 residues. Per germline, CDR1 LGHNA and CDR2 YSLEER.

The rearrangement uses TRBV5-1 and TRBJ2-3; maybe TRBD2 (5 bases). Germline V lookup: CDR1 SGHRS, CDR2 YFSETQ. This CDR3 region has 15 residues. Trimming removed 4 bases from V and 8 bases from J, with 20 bases in between. The CDR3 nucleotides read TGCGCCAGCAGCCCCGATGGGGTGGTTGGGAGTACGCAGTATTTT. Protein sequence: CASSPDGVVGSTQYF.

The chain has TRBV18 and TRBJ1-5; 11 bases fit TRBD1. The length of the CDR3 is 17 residues. Germline CDR1 reads KGHSH; CDR2 reads LQKENI. V lost 4 bases, J lost 7 bases, and 12 bases stayed unmatched. CDR3 loop: CASSLMTPGQGGQPQHF. As DNA, the CDR3 is TGTGCCAGCTCACTGATGACTCCGGGACAGGGGGGCCAGCCCCAGCATTTT.

This chain links TRBV5-1 with TRBJ2-1; 12 nucleotides align to TRBD2. Germline CDR1 SGHRS, CDR2 YFSETQ. This CDR3 contains 15 residues. The V gene end was trimmed by 4 bases and the J gene end by 3 bases; junction bases not matched to a gene: 2. In nucleotides, the CDR3 is TGCGCCAGCAGCCTGGGACTAGCGGGCTACAATGAGCAGTTCTTC. This translates into CASSLGLAGYNEQFF.

The V gene is TRBV28, the J gene TRBJ1-4; D is possibly TRBD1 (5 bases). V was shortened by 5 bases and J by 5 bases, with 12 bases between the two germline ends. Germline V lookup: CDR1 MDHEN, CDR2 SYDVKM. The CDR3 consists of 14 residues. CDR3: CASSKRQLNEKLFF. The CDR3 bases are TGTGCCAGCAGTAAACGACAGCTAAATGAAAAACTGTTTTTT.

This clone was picked up one time. This chain uses TRBV29-1 with TRBJ2-7; D call uncertain. The CDR3 extends over 12 amino acids. V lost 4 bases and J 0 bases, leaving 7 bases between the germline ends. In germline, CDR1 is SQVTM, CDR2 ANQGSEA. The CDR3 sequence: CSVVYSSYEQYF. The CDR3 DNA follows: TGCAGCGTTGTGTACAGCTCCTACGAGCAGTACTTC.